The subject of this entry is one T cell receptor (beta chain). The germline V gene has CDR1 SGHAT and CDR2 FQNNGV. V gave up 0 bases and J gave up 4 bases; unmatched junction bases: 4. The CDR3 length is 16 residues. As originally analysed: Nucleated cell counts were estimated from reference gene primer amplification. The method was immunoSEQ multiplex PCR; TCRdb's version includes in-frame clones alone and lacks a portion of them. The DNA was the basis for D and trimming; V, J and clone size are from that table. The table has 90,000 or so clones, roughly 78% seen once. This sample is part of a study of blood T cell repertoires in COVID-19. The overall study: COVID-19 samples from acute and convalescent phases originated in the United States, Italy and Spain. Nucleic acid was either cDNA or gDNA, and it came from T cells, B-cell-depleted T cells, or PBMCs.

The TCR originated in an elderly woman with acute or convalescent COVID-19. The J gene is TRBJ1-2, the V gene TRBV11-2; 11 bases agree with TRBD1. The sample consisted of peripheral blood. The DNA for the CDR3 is TGTGCCAGCAGCTTAGATGGCGGGACAGGGGGCTATGGCTACACCTTC. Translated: CASSLDGGTGGYGYTF.